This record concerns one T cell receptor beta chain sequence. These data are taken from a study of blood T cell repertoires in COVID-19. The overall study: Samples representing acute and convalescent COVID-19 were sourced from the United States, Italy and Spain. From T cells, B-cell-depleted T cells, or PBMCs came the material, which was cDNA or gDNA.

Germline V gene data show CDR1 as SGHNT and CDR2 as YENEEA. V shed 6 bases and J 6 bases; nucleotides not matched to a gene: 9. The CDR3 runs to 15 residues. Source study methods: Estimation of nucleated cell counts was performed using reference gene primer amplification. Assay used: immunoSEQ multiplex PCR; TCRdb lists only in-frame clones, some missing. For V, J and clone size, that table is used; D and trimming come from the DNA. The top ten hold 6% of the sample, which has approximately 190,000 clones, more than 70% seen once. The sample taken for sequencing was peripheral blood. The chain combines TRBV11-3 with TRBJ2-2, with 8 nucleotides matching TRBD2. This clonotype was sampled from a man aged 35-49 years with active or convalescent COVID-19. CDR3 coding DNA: TGTGCCAGCAGTTCCCTCACTAGCGGCCCCGGGGAGCTGTTTTTT. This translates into CASSSLTSGPGELFF.